This T cell receptor (beta chain) was documented in a study of T-cell reconstitution after alpha-beta-depleted transplantation in children (dated by TCRdb to 2016 to 2018). For context, the study as a whole: Using TCR repertoire profiling, the study followed T-cell immune reconstitution in a quantitative way in children after TCRalphabeta/CD19-depleted allogeneic hematopoietic cell transplantation. Paper-wide results and their limitations: Hyperexpanded clone frequencies declined over subsequent months; after one year, T-cell counts and TCRbeta diversity were mostly attributed to newly produced T cells. About two months after transplant, the apparently early recovery of alphabetaT-cell counts reportedly depended on just several hundred clones that had expanded rapidly and came from non-depleted graft cells. In some patients, high TCRbeta diversity at day 60 was attributed to recipient T cells and intrathymic progenitors that had survived conditioning.

This specimen's treatment or condition label, per the study, means: allogeneic hematopoietic cell transplantation with graft depleted of TCRalphabeta T cells and CD19 B cells. The children who served as transplant recipients had been given grafts of TCRalphabeta/CD19-depleted allogeneic hematopoietic cells. Libraries were made using PCR. This sample was sequenced with an Illumina HiSeq 2500. Molecular barcoding was employed in the preparation of TCR libraries, with unique molecular identifiers being used to normalize TCRbeta repertoire quantification. TCRdb trimmed public reads at Q25 via fastp, called clones via MiXCR and kept in-frame beta chains. Each entry merges the rows of one CDR3 protein and shows their most common DNA and genes. The sample table contains over 100,000 distinct CDR3 sequences; only one count was recorded for about 6.8% of them. The ten largest clones add up to approximately 16% of the sample.

This clonotype was picked up a small number of times. The target of this receptor is not known. Base quality data are lacking; no much larger clone is found one base away. The TCR was taken from a boy under 10 years old with acute lymphoblastic leukemia, due to receive a stem cell transplant. Sequenced here: PBMCs, sampled before TCRalphabeta/CD19-depleted stem cell transplant.

The nucleotide sequence reads TGTGCCAGCAGCCAAGGATGGGGGGGCAATGAGCAGTTCTTC. Its translation reads: CASSQGWGGNEQFF. This receptor chain uses TRBV14 and TRBJ2-1; 7 bases in the middle match TRBD2. Relative to germline, V is missing 1 base and J is missing 6 bases, with 3 bases of the junction outside any gene match. Via the germline V gene, CDR1 is SGHDN and CDR2 FVKESK. Measured from the cysteine to the phenylalanine, the CDR3 is 14 residues long. Kept here is only the CDR3 DNA, which spans 42 bases and is read in frame from base 1.